This T cell receptor (beta chain) appears in the sequencing data of a study of T cell responses to AZD1222 COVID-19 vaccine. Study-wide results and limits: The donor cohort was predominantly white British with a female majority, and clonal diversity may have been underestimated. Vaccine-associated CD4 TCRs spanned spike, dominant at 160-218 and 743-854. After two AZD1222 doses, spike-specific TCR breadth and depth rose versus day 0.

TCRdb's table, derived via immunoSEQ multiplex PCR, lists solely in-frame clones and lacks some. The table shows about 120,000 clones, with more than 75% occurring only once. The CDR3 is 13 residues long. With 2 bases removed from V and 6 bases from J, the gap between germline ends came to 11 bases. CDR1 SGHRS and CDR2 YFSETQ come from the germline V gene. Notes on this clone: Its target is unknown.

The chain is built from TRBV5-1 and TRBJ1-1, with a tentative D call TRBD1 (5 bases). This TCR derives from an adult in good health. The material sequenced was peripheral blood, taken on day 0 of AZD1222 vaccination. CDR3 nucleotide sequence: TGCGCCAGCAGCTTAGAACGGGGCCCTGAAGCTTTCTTT. Its protein is CASSLERGPEAFF.